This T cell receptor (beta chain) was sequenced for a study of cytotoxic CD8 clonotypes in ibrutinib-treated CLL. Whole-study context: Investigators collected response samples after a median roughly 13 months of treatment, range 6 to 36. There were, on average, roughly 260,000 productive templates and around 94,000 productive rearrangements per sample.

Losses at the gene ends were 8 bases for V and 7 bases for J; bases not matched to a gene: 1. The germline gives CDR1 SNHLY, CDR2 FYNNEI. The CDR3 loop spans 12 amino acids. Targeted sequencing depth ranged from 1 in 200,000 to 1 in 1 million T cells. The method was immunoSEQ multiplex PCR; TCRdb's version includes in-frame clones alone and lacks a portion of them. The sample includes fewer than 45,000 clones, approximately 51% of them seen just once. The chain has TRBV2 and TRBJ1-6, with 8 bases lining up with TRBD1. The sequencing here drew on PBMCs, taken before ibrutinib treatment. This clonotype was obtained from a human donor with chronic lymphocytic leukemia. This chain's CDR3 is CASWTGNSPLHF. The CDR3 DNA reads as TGTGCCAGCTGGACAGGGAATTCACCCCTCCACTTT.